These 19 T cell receptor beta chains originate from one sample sequenced in a study of vaccination effects on CD4 cells after COVID-19. Generated by immunoSEQ multiplex PCR, the TCRdb table keeps only in-frame clones and is missing some. The sample comprises approximately 70,000 clones, over 65% of which are singletons, and about 5% rests with the top ten. These receptors are not linked to any known antigen. Prior to sequencing, the ViraFEST assay stimulated PBMC with viral peptide pools, which expanded the antigen-specific CD4+ T cells. The culture ran for roughly ten days before CD4+ T cells were isolated. PCR-confirmed SARS-CoV-2 infection occurred in the person between March and December 2020. The source was CD4+ T cells from PBMCs cultured with HIV peptides, collected before COVID-19 vaccination. Subset denoted: HIV-1 Nef peptide pool negative control/reference culture. These receptors originate from a human donor who had a prior SARS-CoV-2 infection.

The V call is TRBV9, the J call TRBJ2-1; a possible D gene is TRBD1 (5 bases). The CDR3 totals 16 residues. In germline, CDR1 is SGDLS, CDR2 YYNGEE. V shed 1 base and J shed 0 bases, with 11 bases lying between them. The CDR3 bases are TGTGCCAGCAGCGTACAGGGTGGTAGCTCCTACAATGAGCAGTTCTTC. This sequence encodes CASSVQGGSSYNEQFF.

The chain has TRBV7-9 and TRBJ2-5; D possibly corresponds to TRBD1 (6 bases). V shed 6 bases and J shed 0 bases, with 11 bases lying between them. Germline V gene lookup returns CDR1 SEHNR and CDR2 FQNEAQ (reference sequence). The CDR3 length is 14 residues. As DNA, the CDR3 is TGTGCCAGCAGGCCGGACAGTTACCAAGAGACCCAGTACTTC. It codes for CASRPDSYQETQYF.

The V and J genes are TRBV11-3 and TRBJ2-5, with D possibly being TRBD1 or TRBD2 (5 bases each). Trimming took 5 bases from V and 2 from J, leaving 18 bases between them. This CDR3 comprises 16 residues. CDR1 SGHNT and CDR2 YENEEA come from the germline V gene. CDR3 sequence: CASSQRPPGRQETQYF. The CDR3 nucleotides are TGTGCCAGCAGCCAACGACCCCCGGGGCGGCAAGAGACCCAGTACTTC.

This chain uses TRBV3-1 (or the pseudogene TRBV3-2) with TRBJ1-1; the D gene is possibly TRBD1 (5 bases). The germline CDR1 and CDR2 sequences are LGHDT and YNNKEL (reference sequence). The CDR3 extends over 13 amino acids. Trimming pared 1 base from V and 8 bases from J, leaving 11 bases between. This CDR3 reads CASSQVIGVEAFF. The CDR3 region has the DNA TGTGCCAGCAGCCAAGTTATAGGGGTAGAAGCTTTCTTT.

The chain couples TRBV3-1 (or the pseudogene TRBV3-2) to TRBJ1-3; D uncertain. CDR3 size: 16 residues. Germline loops: CDR1 LGHDT, CDR2 YNNKEL (reference sequence). Deletions cut 0 bases from V and 4 bases from J, with 13 bases between. Here the CDR3 reads CASSQDQGHSGNTIYF. The DNA of the CDR3 is TGTGCCAGCAGCCAAGATCAAGGGCATTCGGGAAACACCATATATTTT.

The chain couples TRBV20-1 to TRBJ1-1; D is undetermined. The germline V and J ends were trimmed by 3 bases and 0 bases, with 8 bases remaining between them. Per germline, CDR1 DFQATT and CDR2 SNEGSKA (reference sequence). CDR3 length: 13 amino acids. The CDR3 is CSASRAVNTEAFF. The DNA of the CDR3 is TGCAGTGCTAGTCGGGCAGTGAACACTGAAGCTTTCTTT.

This clone was found a few times. V and J are TRBV11-3 and TRBJ2-5, with 10 positions matching TRBD2. With 3 bases clipped from V and 5 bases from J, the junction kept 6 bases outside the gene matches. The CDR3 has 15 amino acids. CDR1 and CDR2 from the germline V gene are SGHNT and YENEEA. As DNA, the CDR3 is TGTGCCAGCAGCTTCTCTCTAGCGGGAGATGAGACCCAGTACTTC. Translation: CASSFSLAGDETQYF.

The V and J genes are TRBV9 and TRBJ1-3, with D possibly matching TRBD1 (5 bases). This CDR3 is 13 amino acids long. Germline V gene data show CDR1 as SGDLS and CDR2 as YYNGEE. V dropped 3 bases and J dropped 4 bases, with 8 bases sitting between them. In nucleotides, the CDR3 is TGTGCCAGCAGCGGGGGGAGGGGAAACACCATATATTTT. Encoded protein: CASSGGRGNTIYF.

V usage is TRBV7-2 and J usage is TRBJ2-4; D uncertain. Germline V gene sequence: CDR1 SGHTA, CDR2 FQGNSA. The CDR3 runs to 18 residues. V was pared by 1 base and J by 0 bases, with 16 bases between. In DNA, the CDR3 is TGTGCCAGCAGCTTAGGACCGCGAGGCAGACTAGCCAAAAACATTCAGTACTTC. Translation: CASSLGPRGRLAKNIQYF.

The gene calls are TRBV6-4 and TRBJ2-3, with D possibly matching TRBD2 (6 bases). Germline CDR1 MRHNA, CDR2 SNTAGT. Trimming removed 5 bases from V and 0 bases from J, with 12 bases in between. The CDR3 covers 15 residues. The CDR3 sequence: CASSLGGRSTDTQYF. The CDR3 nucleotides read TGTGCCAGCAGTTTGGGGGGAAGAAGCACAGATACGCAGTATTTT.

CDR3 in DNA: TGTGCCAGCAGTCCCCCGCATAGCTCTGGGGCCAACGTCCTGACTTTC. It specifies CASSPPHSSGANVLTF. This chain connects TRBV6-2 or TRBV6-3 to TRBJ2-6; D not certain. The CDR3 spans 16 residues. Trimming pared 5 bases from V and 0 bases from J, leaving 11 bases between. Per germline, CDR1 MNHEY and CDR2 SVGEGT.

This chain joins TRBV20-1 and TRBJ2-7; D call uncertain. The V gene lost 3 bases and the J gene lost 0 bases, with 12 bases spanning the gap. The CDR3 is 14 amino acids. The V gene's germline CDR1 is DFQATT and CDR2 SNEGSKA (reference sequence). The CDR3 protein is CSASRHPSSYEQYF. CDR3 bases: TGCAGTGCTAGTAGGCATCCCAGCTCCTACGAGCAGTACTTC.

This clone was seen a single time. J is TRBJ1-2 and V is TRBV14; 7 positions agree with TRBD1. Looked up from germline, CDR1 is SGHDN and CDR2 is FVKESK. V shed 4 bases and J 0 bases; nucleotides not matched to a gene: 8. The CDR3 consists of 16 residues. The CDR3, as DNA: TGTGCCAGCAGCCCCCTGGGGACAGATGCTAACTATGGCTACACCTTC. This gives the protein CASSPLGTDANYGYTF. Supplemented by reference TRBV14 and TRBJ1-2, the full variable domain reads EAGVTQFPSHSVIEKGQTVTLRCDPISGHDNLYWYRRVMGKEIKFLLHFVKESKQDESGMPNNRFLAERTGGTYSTLKVQPAELEDSGVYFCASSPLGTDANYGYTFGSGTRLTVV.

This clone was found once. V usage is TRBV7-3 and J usage is TRBJ2-1, with 11 bases identical to TRBD1. Germline CDR1 is SGHTA and CDR2 is FQGTGA. Trimming took 3 bases from V and 7 from J; bases not matched to a gene: 5. This CDR3 is built from 15 residues. DNA for the CDR3: TGTGCCAGCAGCTTCGGACAGGGGGCGAGAAATGAGCAGTTCTTC. Protein: CASSFGQGARNEQFF. Supplemented by reference TRBV7-3 and TRBJ2-1, the full variable domain reads GAGVSQTPSNKVTEKGKYVELRCDPISGHTALYWYRQSLGQGPEFLIYFQGTGAADDSGLPNDRFFAVRPEGSVSTLKIQRTERGDSAVYLCASSFGQGARNEQFFGPGTRLTVL.

This clone appeared many times. The rearrangement links TRBV5-1 to TRBJ2-5; TRBD1 matches 10 bases. The germline gives CDR1 SGHRS, CDR2 YFSETQ. With V trimmed by 2 bases and J by 5 bases, 12 bases remained unmatched. The CDR3 runs to 17 residues. The CDR3 is CASSFTTGTGVAETQYF. CDR3 bases: TGCGCCAGCAGCTTTACCACGGGGACAGGGGTGGCGGAGACCCAGTACTTC.

This clone was seen just once. The V gene is TRBV6-5, the J gene TRBJ2-7; D not resolved. The CDR3 has 16 residues. V lost 4 bases and J 2 bases, leaving 18 bases between the germline ends. CDR1 and CDR2 (germline): MNHEY, SVGAGI. In DNA form, the CDR3 reads TGTGCCAGCAGTTCCTTGTTGATAGGGCAACCCTACGAGCAGTACTTC. Translating gives CASSSLLIGQPYEQYF.

The J gene is TRBJ2-1, the V gene TRBV4-1; 8 positions match TRBD2. CDR1 is MGHRA, CDR2 YSYEKL, per germline. The CDR3 loop spans 17 amino acids. V shed 5 bases and J 4 bases; nucleotides not matched to a gene: 13. This CDR3 reads CASSTSGGPALYNEQFF. The CDR3 nucleotides are TGCGCCAGCAGCACGAGCGGGGGCCCAGCCCTATACAATGAGCAGTTCTTC.

This clone was seen a single time. The chain has TRBV4-1 and TRBJ2-6; weak D call: TRBD2 (6 bases). The germline V gene encodes CDR1 MGHRA and CDR2 YSYEKL. CDR3 length: 14 residues. V was pared by 8 bases and J by 7 bases, with 15 bases between. Here the CDR3 DNA reads TGCGCCAGCGGGGTGGGGGGTGGCGCCAACGTCCTGACTTTC. Protein: CASGVGGGANVLTF.

The chain couples TRBV6-2 or TRBV6-3 to TRBJ2-5; D possibly corresponds to TRBD2 (6 bases). The ends were cut back, 2 bases at V and 5 bases at J, with 6 bases in the middle. In germline, CDR1 is MNHEY, CDR2 SVGEGT. CDR3 length equals 12 residues. The chain's CDR3 is CASSYGRETQYF. The CDR3 coding sequence is TGTGCCAGCAGTTACGGGAGGGAGACCCAGTACTTC.